A selection of T cell receptor beta chains follows, all from one sample in a study of cytomegalovirus exposure and HLA in healthy donors. Assay: immunoSEQ multiplex PCR; the TCRdb copy retains only in-frame clones and omits some. This table holds some 160,000 clones, less than 9.5% found once. Source material: PBMCs. These receptors came from a male donor in good health and CMV-seronegative. CDR3s include the opening cysteine and the closing phenylalanine or tryptophan. The D gene is left open where the match is weak. Clone sizes are given selectively: once, few, many, or a class where the clone is expanded.

J	size	V	D	CDR3	DNA
TRBJ2-1	NA	TRBV7-9	TRBD2	CASSPRTSINEQFF	TGTGCCAGCAGCCCGAGGACTAGTATCAATGAGCAGTTCTTC
TRBJ1-2	few	TRBV28	TRBD1	CATPLRETGAGVYGYTF	TGTGCCACCCCACTGAGGGAGACAGGGGCAGGCGTCTATGGCTACACCTTC
TRBJ1-6	few	TRBV11-2	NA	CASSSLRGGKGNSPLHF	TGTGCCAGCAGCTCCCTACGAGGAGGGAAGGGGAATTCACCCCTCCACTTT
TRBJ2-2	few	TRBV7-2	NA	CASRQQGTGELFF	TGTGCCAGCAGGCAACAGGGCACCGGGGAGCTGTTTTTT
TRBJ2-5	NA	TRBV11-2	TRBD1	CASSPGTEETQYF	TGTGCCAGCAGCCCCGGGACAGAAGAGACCCAGTACTTC
TRBJ2-5	NA	TRBV6-5	NA	CASSSFGTQYF	TGTGCCAGCAGCTCTTTTGGCACCCAGTACTTC
TRBJ2-4	NA	TRBV5-6	NA	CASSPNTRAKNIQYF	TGTGCCAGCAGCCCGAATACTAGAGCCAAAAACATTCAGTACTTC
TRBJ2-1	NA	TRBV18	TRBD2	CASSPPTSGENNEQFF	TGTGCCAGCTCACCACCGACTAGCGGGGAAAACAATGAGCAGTTCTTC
TRBJ1-2	NA	TRBV9	NA	CASSVATDTNYGYTF	TGTGCCAGCAGCGTAGCTACAGATACTAACTATGGCTACACCTTC
TRBJ2-3	NA	TRBV5-1	NA	CASSLRGAGDTQYF	TGCGCCAGCAGCTTGCGGGGGGCGGGAGATACGCAGTATTTT
TRBJ1-1	NA	TRBV5-1	NA	CASSTGTWNTEAFF	TGCGCCAGCAGCACGGGGACATGGAACACTGAAGCTTTCTTT
TRBJ2-1	NA	TRBV9	TRBD2	CASSVGVAGLAGDEQFF	TGTGCCAGCAGCGTAGGAGTAGCGGGGTTGGCCGGCGATGAGCAGTTCTTC
TRBJ2-2	NA	TRBV19	NA	CASSIDRVGTGELFF	TGTGCCAGTAGTATAGACCGGGTGGGCACCGGGGAGCTGTTTTTT
TRBJ1-5	few	TRBV19	NA	CASRRGIMGYQPQHF	TGTGCCTCTAGGCGAGGGATAATGGGTTATCAGCCCCAGCATTTT
TRBJ1-2	NA	TRBV5-1	TRBD1	CASSRGQSSLYGYTF	TGCGCCAGCAGCAGGGGACAGTCGAGCCTCTATGGCTACACCTTC
TRBJ1-4	NA	TRBV10-3	NA	CAIGSGRNEKLFF	TGTGCCATAGGCTCCGGGAGGAATGAAAAACTGTTTTTT
TRBJ1-5	few	TRBV19	NA	CASSSRNSNQPQHF	TGTGCCAGTAGCTCTCGTAATAGCAATCAGCCCCAGCATTTT
TRBJ1-2	NA	TRBV4-3	NA	CASRAGRGDGYTF	TGCGCCAGCAGGGCGGGGAGGGGAGATGGCTACACCTTC
TRBJ2-2	NA	TRBV28	NA	CASSPLGHTGELFF	TGTGCCAGCAGCCCTCTCGGTCACACCGGGGAGCTGTTTTTT
TRBJ1-1	few	TRBV2	TRBD1	CASRHRGPEAFF	TGTGCCAGCAGGCACAGGGGTCCGGAAGCTTTCTTT
TRBJ2-5	NA	TRBV21-1	NA	CASSKGGEEETQYF	TGTGCCAGCAGCAAAGGAGGGGAGGAGGAGACCCAGTACTTC
TRBJ2-3	few	TRBV19	TRBD2	CASSLLRPGLAGTDTQYF	TGTGCCAGTAGTCTCCTGAGGCCGGGACTAGCGGGAACAGATACGCAGTATTTT
TRBJ1-2	NA	TRBV2	TRBD1	CASSATGGDNYGYTF	TGTGCCAGCAGTGCCACAGGGGGTGATAACTATGGCTACACCTTC
TRBJ2-1	NA	TRBV28	NA	CASSPGFWAEQFF	TGTGCCAGCAGTCCTGGATTCTGGGCTGAGCAGTTCTTC
TRBJ1-2	few	TRBV2	NA	CASTTGGLNYGYTF	TGTGCCAGCACGACGGGGGGCCTTAACTATGGCTACACCTTC
TRBJ1-1	NA	TRBV12-5	NA	CASGSDSMNTEAFF	TGTGCTAGTGGTTCAGACAGCATGAACACTGAAGCTTTCTTT
TRBJ1-5	NA	TRBV5-6	NA	CASSLAVNQPQHF	TGTGCCAGCAGCTTGGCCGTGAATCAGCCCCAGCATTTT
TRBJ2-7	NA	TRBV7-2	NA	CASSSLTITAYEQYF	TGTGCCAGCAGCTCCCTGACTATTACCGCCTACGAGCAGTACTTC
TRBJ2-7	few	TRBV2	NA	CASSERVQYF	TGTGCCAGCAGTGAACGGGTACAGTACTTC
TRBJ2-2	NA	TRBV5-4	NA	CASSLATGNTGELFF	TGTGCCAGCAGCTTGGCAACGGGGAACACCGGGGAGCTGTTTTTT
TRBJ1-4	NA	TRBV5-1	TRBD1	CASSLEQGATVAFF	TGCGCCAGCAGCTTGGAACAGGGGGCTACAGTTGCGTTTTTT
TRBJ2-4	few	TRBV28	NA	CASSFRTGRPLAKNIQYF	TGTGCCAGCAGTTTCCGTACGGGGAGGCCCCTAGCCAAAAACATTCAGTACTTC
TRBJ2-5	NA	TRBV4-3	TRBD2	CASSPGLAGGGETQYF	TGCGCCAGCAGCCCCGGACTAGCGGGGGGTGGAGAGACCCAGTACTTC
TRBJ1-3	NA	TRBV19	TRBD1	CASRTLGQGITGNTIYF	TGTGCCAGTAGAACCCTGGGACAGGGAATAACTGGAAACACCATATATTTT
TRBJ2-3	few	TRBV7-9	TRBD1	CASRRDSASTQYF	TGTGCCAGCAGGAGGGACAGTGCAAGTACGCAGTATTTT
TRBJ2-3	NA	TRBV7-2	TRBD1	CASSIAGGGTDTQYF	TGTGCCAGCAGCATAGCAGGGGGCGGGACAGATACGCAGTATTTT
TRBJ2-2	NA	TRBV7-9	NA	CASSGALNTGELFF	TGTGCCAGCTCTGGGGCCCTGAACACCGGGGAGCTGTTTTTT
TRBJ1-1	few	TRBV27	NA	CASRVNGGLPEAFF	TGTGCCAGCCGTGTTAACGGGGGTCTCCCTGAAGCTTTCTTT
TRBJ2-7	few	TRBV19	TRBD2	CASSIASGRTYEQYF	TGTGCCAGTAGTATAGCCAGCGGGAGAACCTACGAGCAGTACTTC
TRBJ1-2	few	TRBV4-3	NA	CASSQGTYGYTF	TGCGCCAGCAGCCAAGGGACTTATGGCTACACCTTC
TRBJ2-5	few	TRBV7-9	NA	CASSLNGVSQETQYF	TGTGCCAGCAGCTTAAACGGAGTCAGCCAAGAGACCCAGTACTTC
TRBJ2-4	NA	TRBV4-3	NA	CASSQVGLAHSKNIQYF	TGCGCCAGCAGCCAAGTAGGCCTAGCGCATTCCAAAAACATTCAGTACTTC
TRBJ2-7	NA	TRBV10-1	TRBD1	CASRKHPWTGGTHYEQYF	TGCGCCAGCCGAAAGCACCCCTGGACAGGGGGAACCCACTACGAGCAGTACTTC
TRBJ2-1	NA	TRBV19	TRBD1	CASADREADEQFF	TGTGCCAGTGCGGACAGGGAGGCGGATGAGCAGTTCTTC
TRBJ2-7	NA	TRBV5-4	NA	CASSLGHSPYEQYF	TGTGCCAGCAGCTTAGGACACAGCCCCTACGAGCAGTACTTC
TRBJ2-1	NA	TRBV27	NA	CASSGLAIGSYNEQFF	TGTGCCAGCTCGGGCTTAGCGATAGGGTCCTACAATGAGCAGTTCTTC